The 11 T cell receptor beta chains below were found in one sample sequenced in a study of blood T cell repertoires in COVID-19. Profiled with immunoSEQ multiplex PCR; TCRdb holds only in-frame clones, not every one. Among 150,000 to 200,000 clones listed, roughly 77% were seen once. The sample comprised peripheral blood. The source is a woman between 40 and 50 years old with COVID-19, enrolled during active disease.

As DNA, the CDR3 is TGTGCCAGCAGTACCCTGGGGGGGCGCTGGGACACTGAAGCTTTCTTT. Protein product: CASSTLGGRWDTEAFF. The genes are TRBV25-1 and TRBJ1-1, with D tentatively TRBD1 (6 bases). CDR1 is MGHDK, CDR2 SYGVNS, per germline. Trimming removed 5 bases at V and 3 bases at J, with 19 bases between. This CDR3 region has 16 residues. The full variable domain, rest sourced from reference TRBV25-1 and TRBJ1-1, is EADIYQTPRYLVIGTGKKITLECSQTMGHDKMYWYQQDPGMELHLIHYSYGVNSTEKGDLSSESTVSRIRTEHFPLTLESARPSHTSQYLCASSTLGGRWDTEAFFGQGTRLTVV.

Notes on this clone: Other nucleotide sequences from this sample produce the same CDR3. The V and J genes are TRBV9 and TRBJ2-7; TRBD2 is a possible D gene (5 bases). The germline V and J ends were trimmed by 4 bases and 6 bases, with 14 bases remaining between them. Germline V gene sequence: CDR1 SGDLS, CDR2 YYNGEE. This CDR3 contains 13 residues. The CDR3: CASSFGDGSEQYF. The CDR3 DNA is TGTGCCAGCAGCTTCGGGGATGGGAGCGAGCAGTACTTC. The full variable domain, completed using reference TRBV9 and TRBJ2-7, is DSGVTQTPKHLITATGQRVTLRCSPRSGDLSVYWYQQSLDQGLQFLIQYYNGEERAKGNILERFSAQQFPDLHSELNLSSLELGDSALYFCASSFGDGSEQYFGPGTRLTVT.

V usage is TRBV6-5 and J usage is TRBJ1-2; a weak D match, TRBD1 (5 bases). This CDR3 region has 13 residues. The V end lost 2 bases, the J end lost 4 bases, and 8 bases lay between the germline ends. Germline V lookup: CDR1 MNHEY, CDR2 SVGAGI. This CDR3 reads CASSYDDSYGYTF. CDR3 sequence (DNA): TGTGCCAGCAGTTACGATGACAGCTATGGCTACACCTTC.

J is TRBJ2-7 and V is TRBV5-4, with D maybe TRBD2 (6 bases). CDR3 length: 15 amino acids. Trimming cost V 4 bases and J 0 bases, with 14 bases left between them. Germline V gives CDR1 SGHNT, CDR2 YYREEE (reference sequence). The CDR3, as DNA: TGTGCCAGCAGCACACTAGCTAGGAGCTCCTACGAGCAGTACTTC. Amino acid sequence: CASSTLARSSYEQYF.

CDR3 loop: CASMKTSGTHYEQYF. CDR3 nucleotide sequence: TGTGCCAGTATGAAAACTTCCGGGACACACTACGAGCAGTACTTC. The chain employs TRBV19 and TRBJ2-7; maybe TRBD1 (6 bases). This CDR3 contains 15 residues. V was clipped by 7 bases and J by 3 bases, with 19 bases between them. Germline CDR1 LNHDA, CDR2 SQIVND (reference sequence).

Only a few counts were recorded for this clone. V and J are TRBV18 and TRBJ2-7; 7 positions agree with TRBD1. CDR1 is KGHSH and CDR2 is LQKENI in the germline V gene. The ends lost 6 bases at V and 4 bases at J; junction bases unmatched: 6. The CDR3 runs to 13 residues. The CDR3 coding sequence is TGTGCCAGCTCTTCGGCACAGGGGTACGAGCAGTACTTC. This codes for CASSSAQGYEQYF.

The genes are TRBV9 and TRBJ1-2, with TRBD1 matching 7 bases. The V and J ends lost 0 bases and 4 bases, in that order; junction bases with no gene match: 6. Germline lookup yields CDR1 SGDLS and CDR2 YYNGEE. CDR3 length: 15 residues. The CDR3 nucleotides read TGTGCCAGCAGCGTAGATGAGGGGGCCCTCTATGGCTACACCTTC. Its translation is CASSVDEGALYGYTF.

In regard to this clone: The same CDR3 arises from other DNA sequences in this sample as well. The chain uses TRBV27 and TRBJ1-2; 7 bases align to TRBD1. This CDR3 region has 15 residues. V was pared by 5 bases and J by 2 bases, with 8 bases of the junction left unmatched. Germline V gene data show CDR1 as MNHEY and CDR2 as SMNVEV (reference sequence). CDR3 nucleotides: TGTGCCAGCAGTCTTCGACAGGGTGGGAACTATGGCTACACCTTC. This encodes CASSLRQGGNYGYTF.

The chain employs TRBV7-9 and TRBJ1-5, with TRBD1 identical over 7 bases. The V and J ends lost 0 bases and 0 bases, in that order; junction bases with no gene match: 5. In germline, CDR1 is SEHNR, CDR2 FQNEAQ (reference sequence). The CDR3 has 17 amino acids. The CDR3 bases are TGTGCCAGCAGCTTAGCTGGGACAGTTGATAGCAATCAGCCCCAGCATTTT. It encodes CASSLAGTVDSNQPQHF. The full variable domain, rest sourced from reference TRBV7-9 and TRBJ1-5, is DTGVSQNPRHKITKRGQNVTFRCDPISEHNRLYWYRQTLGQGPEFLTYFQNEAQLEKSRLLSDRFSAERPKGSFSTLEIQRTEQGDSAMYLCASSLAGTVDSNQPQHFGDGTRLSIL.

CDR3 sequence: CASRWRDQDQPQHF. CDR3 sequence (DNA): TGTGCCAGCCGGTGGAGGGATCAGGATCAGCCCCAGCATTTT. This rearrangement joins TRBV6-5 to TRBJ1-5; D call uncertain. V was pared by 8 bases and J by 5 bases, with 16 bases between. The CDR3 has 14 amino acids. Germline V gives CDR1 MNHEY, CDR2 SVGAGI.

This chain connects TRBV10-3 to TRBJ1-2; D is possibly TRBD1 (5 bases). This CDR3 region has 15 residues. Between the trimmed V and J ends, which lost 3 bases and 3 bases, there was a span of 14 bases. CDR1 is ENHRY, CDR2 SYGVKD, per germline. The CDR3 loop is CAISDMGQLDYGYTF. The CDR3 nucleotides read TGTGCCATCAGTGATATGGGGCAGTTAGACTATGGCTACACCTTC.